These 25 T cell receptor beta chains share one sample of origin, sequenced in a study of shared clonotypes between healthy human individuals. Naive CD8 isolation took CD45RO-negative cells positively selected for CCR7 and excluded terminally differentiated effector memory CD45RA+ cells. Profiling relied on immunoSEQ multiplex PCR, and the TCRdb table lists in-frame clones only, not all of them. Here the sample spans about 580,000 clones, nearly 98% being singletons. Sequences were obtained from naive CD8+ T cells sorted from blood. These receptors were collected from a man in his thirties or forties in good health.

The genes are TRBV15 and TRBJ1-3; D not certain. V lost 4 bases and J 0 bases, leaving 4 bases between the germline ends. Germline lookup yields CDR1 LNHNV and CDR2 YYDKDF (reference sequence). This CDR3 is 13 amino acids long. The chain's CDR3 is CATSTHSGNTIYF. The CDR3 DNA is TGTGCCACCAGCACCCACTCTGGAAACACCATATATTTT.

The V gene is TRBV11-3, the J gene TRBJ2-3; TRBD2 matches 7 bases. The CDR3 contains 13 residues. Unmatched junction bases numbered 2, after V lost 8 bases and J lost 0 bases. The germline CDR1 and CDR2 sequences are SGHNT and YENEEA. The CDR3 reads CASSGGSTDTQYF. CDR3 sequence (DNA): TGTGCCAGCTCCGGGGGGAGCACAGATACGCAGTATTTT.

The chain combines TRBV9 with TRBJ2-2, with D possibly matching TRBD1 (5 bases). With 9 bases removed from V and 1 base from J, the gap between germline ends came to 10 bases. The germline gives CDR1 SGDLS, CDR2 YYNGEE. CDR3 size: 13 residues. Written as DNA, the CDR3 is TGTGCCACCCGAGGACAGAACACCGGGGAGCTGTTTTTT. Protein product: CATRGQNTGELFF.

The chain carries TRBV9 and TRBJ2-3; possibly TRBD1 for D (6 bases). The CDR3 spans 17 residues. V shed 0 bases and J shed 3 bases, with 17 bases lying between them. Germline CDR1 is SGDLS and CDR2 is YYNGEE. The CDR3 DNA sequence: TGTGCCAGCAGCGTAGGGCAGCGGAAGGGGGAGACAGATACGCAGTATTTT. Translation gives CASSVGQRKGETDTQYF.

In the case of this clone: Other DNA sequences of this sample code for an identical CDR3. The chain carries TRBV4-3 and TRBJ1-5; no clear D gene. Trimming took 0 bases from V and 3 from J, leaving 9 bases between them. This CDR3 comprises 15 residues. Germline CDR1 and CDR2: LGHNA and YSLEER. In nucleotides, the CDR3 is TGCGCCAGCAGCCAAGACCCAGGTATCAATCAGCCCCAGCATTTT. This gives the protein CASSQDPGINQPQHF.

Comment on this clone: Other DNA sequences in the same sample also yield this CDR3. The chain is built from TRBV20-1 and TRBJ2-7, with D unclear. CDR1 and CDR2 (germline): DFQATT, SNEGSKA (reference sequence). The V end lost 3 bases, the J end lost 5 bases, and 5 bases lay between the germline ends. The CDR3 is made up of 10 amino acids. CDR3 residues: CSASDHEQYF. The CDR3 nucleotides read TGCAGTGCTAGTGACCACGAGCAGTACTTC.

This clone is a singleton in its sample. This rearrangement joins TRBV10-3 to TRBJ1-5; D might be TRBD1 (5 bases). The CDR3 loop spans 15 amino acids. The V gene's germline CDR1 is ENHRY and CDR2 SYGVKD. V shed 0 bases and J shed 3 bases, with 9 bases lying between them. The CDR3 bases are TGTGCCATCAGTGAGTCAAGGGGACTCAATCAGCCCCAGCATTTT. Translated: CAISESRGLNQPQHF.

CDR3 sequence: CASSPFRETKEQYF. Written as DNA, the CDR3 is TGTGCCAGCAGCCCTTTCCGGGAGACGAAGGAGCAGTACTTC. This rearrangement joins TRBV9 to TRBJ2-7; a weak D match, TRBD2 (6 bases). The length of the CDR3 is 14 residues. Trimming left V 4 bases short and J 7 bases short, with 18 bases between. From germline, CDR1 is SGDLS and CDR2 YYNGEE.

J is TRBJ2-7 and V is TRBV29-1; 9 bases align to TRBD1. Per germline, CDR1 SQVTM and CDR2 ANQGSEA. There are 17 residues in the CDR3. Trimming cost V 6 bases and J 0 bases; bases outside gene matches: 15. CDR3 sequence: CSVTDRGLPPGSYEQYF. The DNA for the CDR3 is TGCAGCGTCACGGACAGGGGCCTTCCCCCTGGCTCCTACGAGCAGTACTTC.

The chain carries TRBV5-1 and TRBJ2-5, with TRBD2 matching over 11 bases. CDR1 SGHRS and CDR2 YFSETQ come from the germline V gene. V was pared by 2 bases and J by 4 bases, with 7 bases of the junction left unmatched. CDR3 length: 16 amino acids. The CDR3 DNA sequence: TGCGCCAGCAGCTTTACTAGCGGGAGATTCGGAGAGACCCAGTACTTC. Translated, it gives CASSFTSGRFGETQYF. Together with reference TRBV5-1 and TRBJ2-5, the CDR3 gives the full variable domain: KAGVTQTPRYLIKTRGQQVTLSCSPISGHRSVSWYQQTPGQGLQFLFEYFSETQRNKGNFPGRFSGRQFSNSRSEMNVSTLELGDSALYLCASSFTSGRFGETQYFGPGTRLLVL.

This chain joins TRBV19 and TRBJ2-7; no firm D call. The CDR3 is 13 residues long. Germline CDR1 reads LNHDA; CDR2 reads SQIVND (reference sequence). V was clipped by 5 bases and J by 1 base, with 9 bases between them. The CDR3 sequence is CASSETNSYEQYF. The CDR3 DNA reads TGTGCCAGTAGTGAGACGAATTCCTACGAGCAGTACTTC.

This chain uses TRBV28 with TRBJ2-7, with D possibly matching TRBD1 (6 bases). The V end lost 6 bases, the J end lost 4 bases, and 19 bases lay between the germline ends. The germline V gene has CDR1 MDHEN and CDR2 SYDVKM. The CDR3 covers 15 residues. The CDR3 loop reads CASRPLPRDTYEQYF. CDR3 nucleotides: TGTGCCAGCAGGCCCCTACCCAGGGACACGTACGAGCAGTACTTC.

CDR3 amino acids: CAISEDRAGFLGEQYF. CDR3 nucleotides: TGTGCCATCAGTGAGGACAGGGCGGGGTTCTTGGGCGAGCAGTACTTC. The rearrangement links TRBV10-3 to TRBJ2-7; D possibly corresponds to TRBD1 (7 bases). Trimming took 2 bases from V and 6 from J, leaving 20 bases between them. The CDR3 totals 16 residues. Germline CDR1 reads ENHRY; CDR2 reads SYGVKD.

V usage is TRBV28 and J usage is TRBJ1-3; no clear D. Trimming removed 3 bases at V and 0 bases at J, with 15 bases between. The germline V gene has CDR1 MDHEN and CDR2 SYDVKM. The CDR3 runs 17 residues. The CDR3 DNA follows: TGTGCCAGCAGTTTCCGCCTTTTGACGGACTCTGGAAACACCATATATTTT. It encodes CASSFRLLTDSGNTIYF.

The chain has TRBV5-4 and TRBJ1-4; D not resolved. The ends were cut back, 0 bases at V and 0 bases at J, with 9 bases in the middle. CDR1 and CDR2 (germline): SGHNT, YYREEE (reference sequence). There are 16 residues in the CDR3. This CDR3 reads CASSLDPLTTNEKLFF. CDR3 DNA sequence: TGTGCCAGCAGCTTGGATCCTCTTACAACTAATGAAAAACTGTTTTTT.

For this clone: Other DNA variants within this sample encode the same CDR3. The chain links TRBV6-1 to TRBJ2-7; D uncertain. The CDR3 is 13 residues long. V dropped 4 bases and J dropped 0 bases, with 7 bases sitting between them. CDR1 MNHNS and CDR2 SASEGT come from the germline V gene. This chain's CDR3 is CASSVRTSYEQYF. As DNA, the CDR3 is TGTGCCAGCAGTGTACGGACCTCCTACGAGCAGTACTTC.

V and J are TRBV7-9 and TRBJ2-7; 10 positions match TRBD2. V trimming: 4 bases; J trimming: 4 bases; junction bases outside the gene matches: 10. Germline CDR1 is SEHNR and CDR2 is FQNEAQ (reference sequence). The CDR3 covers 16 residues. The chain's CDR3 is CASSSLLAGVAYEQYF. The DNA of the CDR3 is TGTGCCAGCAGCTCGCTCCTAGCGGGAGTAGCTTACGAGCAGTACTTC.

The chain employs TRBV7-2 and TRBJ2-7; the D gene is possibly TRBD2 (6 bases). The germline gives CDR1 SGHTA, CDR2 FQGNSA. The CDR3 totals 16 residues. V was cut by 1 base and J by 0 bases, with 13 bases left in between. The CDR3 here is CASSLGGVSSSYEQYF. The CDR3, as DNA: TGTGCCAGCAGCTTAGGGGGGGTCTCTTCCTCCTACGAGCAGTACTTC.

This chain uses TRBV29-1 with TRBJ1-1, with TRBD1 matching over 8 bases. J gave up 3 bases and V 0 bases, and 12 bases lay outside the gene matches. CDR3 length equals 17 residues. Per the germline V gene, CDR1 is SQVTM and CDR2 is ANQGSEA. This chain's CDR3 is CSVEDRGRTGRDTEAFF. The CDR3, as DNA: TGCAGCGTTGAAGATCGGGGTAGGACAGGGAGGGACACTGAAGCTTTCTTT.

V gene TRBV5-5 combines with J gene TRBJ2-7, with D uncertain. The V and J ends lost 0 bases and 7 bases respectively, with 14 bases between them. The CDR3 runs 14 residues. Looked up from germline, CDR1 is SGHKS and CDR2 is YYEKEE (reference sequence). As DNA, the CDR3 is TGTGCCAGCAGCTTGGTTTACGGCCAAGGGGAGCAGTACTTC. Amino acid sequence: CASSLVYGQGEQYF.

V is TRBV11-2 and J is TRBJ2-4; TRBD2 might be the D (5 bases). CDR1 is SGHAT, CDR2 FQNNGV, per germline. This CDR3 spans 17 amino acids. The V and J ends lost 4 bases and 0 bases respectively, with 16 bases between them. The CDR3 loop reads CASSSREGRVAKNIQYF. In DNA, the CDR3 is TGTGCCAGCAGCTCCCGGGAAGGGCGGGTAGCCAAAAACATTCAGTACTTC.

Written as DNA, the CDR3 is TGTGCCAGCAGCGTAGCGGAGGACTGGACTCCCGGAAGCATCTATGGCTACACCTTC. Amino acid sequence: CASSVAEDWTPGSIYGYTF. This chain uses TRBV9 with TRBJ1-2, with D uncertain. The CDR3 runs 19 residues. V was clipped by 0 bases and J by 4 bases, with 25 bases between them. The V gene's germline CDR1 is SGDLS and CDR2 YYNGEE.

This clone has a single count. The V and J genes are TRBV10-1 and TRBJ1-2, with unresolved D. V was cut by 3 bases and J by 1 base, with 9 bases left in between. CDR1 is WNHNN and CDR2 is SYGVQD in the germline V gene (reference sequence). The CDR3 is made up of 14 amino acids. In DNA form, the CDR3 reads TGCGCCAGCAGTGACCAAGAATTTAACTATGGCTACACCTTC. Its translation: CASSDQEFNYGYTF.

The chain has TRBV27 and TRBJ1-2, with 8 bases identical to TRBD1. V gave up 6 bases and J gave up 5 bases; unmatched junction bases: 8. The CDR3 spans 14 residues. Germline V lookup: CDR1 MNHEY, CDR2 SMNVEV (reference sequence). The CDR3 coding sequence is TGTGCCAGCAGCAGGGGGCGCGATCCATATGGCTACACCTTC. Translating it yields CASSRGRDPYGYTF.

This chain joins TRBV28 and TRBJ1-5; maybe TRBD1 (6 bases). Germline V gene data show CDR1 as MDHEN and CDR2 as SYDVKM. V shed 5 bases and J shed 0 bases, with 11 bases lying between them. The CDR3 runs to 15 residues. DNA of the CDR3: TGTGCCAGCAGTGAAGGGACAATTAGCAATCAGCCCCAGCATTTT. This codes for CASSEGTISNQPQHF.